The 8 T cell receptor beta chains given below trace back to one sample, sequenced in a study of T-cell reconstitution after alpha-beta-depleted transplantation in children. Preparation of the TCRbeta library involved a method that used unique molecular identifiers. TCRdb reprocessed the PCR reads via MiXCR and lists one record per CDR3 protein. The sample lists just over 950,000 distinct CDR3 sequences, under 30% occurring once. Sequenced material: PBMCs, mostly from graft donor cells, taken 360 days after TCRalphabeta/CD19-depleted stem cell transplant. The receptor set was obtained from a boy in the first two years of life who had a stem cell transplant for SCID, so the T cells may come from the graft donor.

This CDR3 is CSAEVLAPRETQYF. In DNA form, the CDR3 reads TGCAGTGCTGAGGTCCTAGCCCCGAGGGAGACCCAGTACTTC. The chain employs TRBV20-1 and TRBJ2-5; tentative D call: TRBD2 (5 bases). Germline V CDR1 and CDR2: DFQATT, SNEGSKA (reference sequence). This CDR3 has 14 residues. With 5 bases removed from V and 5 bases from J, the gap between germline ends came to 18 bases.

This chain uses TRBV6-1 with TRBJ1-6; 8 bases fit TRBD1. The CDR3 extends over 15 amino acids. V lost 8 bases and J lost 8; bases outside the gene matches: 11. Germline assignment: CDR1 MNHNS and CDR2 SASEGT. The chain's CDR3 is CASGWTGSSDSPLHF. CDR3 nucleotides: TGTGCCAGCGGGTGGACAGGGAGCTCGGATTCACCCCTCCACTTT.

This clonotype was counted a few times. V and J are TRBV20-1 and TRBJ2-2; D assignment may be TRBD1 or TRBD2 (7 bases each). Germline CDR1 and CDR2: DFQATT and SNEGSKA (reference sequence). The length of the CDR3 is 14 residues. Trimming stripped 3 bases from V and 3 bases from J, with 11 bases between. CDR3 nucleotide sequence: TGCAGTGCTAGGGGGAGGGGGCACACCGGGGAGCTGTTTTTT. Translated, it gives CSARGRGHTGELFF.

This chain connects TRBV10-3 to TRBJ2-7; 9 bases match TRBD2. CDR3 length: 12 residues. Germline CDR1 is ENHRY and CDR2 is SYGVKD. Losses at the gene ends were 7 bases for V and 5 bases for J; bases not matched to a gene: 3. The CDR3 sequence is CAITAGGNEQYF. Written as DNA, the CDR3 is TGTGCCATCACGGCGGGGGGGAACGAGCAGTACTTC.

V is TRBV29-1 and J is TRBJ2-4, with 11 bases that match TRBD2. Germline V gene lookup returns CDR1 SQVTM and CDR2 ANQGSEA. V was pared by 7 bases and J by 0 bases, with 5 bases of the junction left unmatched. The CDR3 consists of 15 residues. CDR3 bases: TGCAGCGCGACTAGCGGGGCACTAGCCAAAAACATTCAGTACTTC. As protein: CSATSGALAKNIQYF.

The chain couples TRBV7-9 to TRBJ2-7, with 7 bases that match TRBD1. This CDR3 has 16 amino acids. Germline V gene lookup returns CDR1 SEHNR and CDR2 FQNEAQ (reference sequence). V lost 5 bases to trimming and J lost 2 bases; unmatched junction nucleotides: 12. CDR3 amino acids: CASSPTPRGKPYEQYF. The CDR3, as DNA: TGTGCCAGCAGCCCAACTCCCAGGGGGAAGCCCTACGAGCAGTACTTC.

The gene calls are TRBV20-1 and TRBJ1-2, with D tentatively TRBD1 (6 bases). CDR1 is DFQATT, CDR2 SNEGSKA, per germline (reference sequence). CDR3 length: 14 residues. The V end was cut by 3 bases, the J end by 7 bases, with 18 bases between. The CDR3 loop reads CSARVLQGSGGYTF. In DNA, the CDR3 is TGCAGTGCTAGGGTACTCCAGGGGTCGGGTGGCTACACCTTC.

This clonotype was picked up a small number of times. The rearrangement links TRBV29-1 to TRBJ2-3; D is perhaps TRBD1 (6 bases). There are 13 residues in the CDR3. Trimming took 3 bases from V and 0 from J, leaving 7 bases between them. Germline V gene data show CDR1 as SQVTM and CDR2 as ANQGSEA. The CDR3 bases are TGCAGCGTTGATAGGGGGAGCACAGATACGCAGTATTTT. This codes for CSVDRGSTDTQYF.